This TCR beta chain is drawn from a study of shared clonotypes between healthy human individuals. Using immunoSEQ multiplex PCR, the repertoire was profiled, and TCRdb retains in-frame clones only, with some absent. This sample has over a million clones, with around three quarters found just once. This TCR derives from a man younger than 35 in good health. Some clones in this sample may be carry-over from other donors' samples. The source material was memory CD4+ T cells from PBMCs. The subset here: CD45RA-negative fraction.

The CDR3 coding sequence is TGTGCCAGCAGCCGAACCCCTTCGGGGAATGAGCAGTTCTTC. Its protein is CASSRTPSGNEQFF. V gene TRBV7-6 combines with J gene TRBJ2-1, with D tentatively TRBD2 (5 bases). Between the trimmed V and J ends, which lost 5 bases and 7 bases, there was a span of 15 bases. The CDR3 runs to 14 residues. Germline CDR1 reads SGHVS; CDR2 reads FNYEAQ.